This record covers a single T cell receptor (beta chain). The source of the sample is a study of shared clonotypes between healthy human individuals. Trimming took 0 bases from V and 5 from J; bases not matched to a gene: 15. The germline CDR1 and CDR2 sequences are MGHRA and YSYEKL. The CDR3 is made up of 19 amino acids. Using immunoSEQ multiplex PCR, the repertoire was profiled, and TCRdb retains in-frame clones only, with some absent. The sample includes approximately 2.3 million clones, 85% to 95% of them seen just once. The V gene is TRBV4-1, the J gene TRBJ1-5; 8 nucleotides match TRBD1. The source is a man aged 18 to 30 in good health. Some clones in this sample may be carry-over from other donors' samples. Material: naive CD4+ T cells from PBMCs. Documented subset: CD45RA+ positively selected. CDR3 region: CASSQDRIPQGAKYQPQHF. In nucleotides, the CDR3 is TGCGCCAGCAGCCAAGATAGGATCCCCCAGGGGGCGAAATATCAGCCCCAGCATTTT.